A selection of T cell receptor beta chains follows, all from one sample in a study of blood T cell repertoires in COVID-19. Assay used: immunoSEQ multiplex PCR; TCRdb lists only in-frame clones, some missing. The sample carries under 65,000 clones, over 75% recorded once. The sequencing input was peripheral blood. The origin of the receptors is a woman of 80 years or more with active COVID-19. Both conserved end residues are part of each CDR3. Fields, in order: clone size, D gene, V gene, J gene, CDR3 protein, CDR3 DNA. D genes are given only for firm matches. Rows may omit the clone size; those that give it use once, few, many or a size class.

-,-,TRBV27,TRBJ2-6,CASSSGWANVLTF,TGTGCCAGCAGTTCAGGCTGGGCCAACGTCCTGACTTTC
-,TRBD1,TRBV4-1,TRBJ1-1,CASSQGEGAPTEAFF,TGCGCCAGCAGCCAAGGCGAGGGGGCGCCCACTGAAGCTTTCTTT
-,TRBD2,TRBV7-9,TRBJ2-3,CASSSIAGGRDTQYF,TGTGCCAGCAGCTCGATAGCGGGGGGGCGAGATACGCAGTATTTT
once,-,TRBV7-8,TRBJ2-7,CASSQDMGSYEQYF,TGTGCCAGCAGCCAGGACATGGGGTCCTACGAGCAGTACTTC
-,TRBD1,TRBV19,TRBJ1-1,CASSSLLDRVFEAFF,TGTGCCAGTAGTAGCCTCCTGGACAGGGTCTTTGAAGCTTTCTTT
-,TRBD2,TRBV12-5,TRBJ2-3,CASGSLAGEDTQYF,TGTGCTAGTGGTTCACTAGCGGGGGAAGATACGCAGTATTTT
-,TRBD2,TRBV11-2,TRBJ2-1,CASSLVGGRLYNEQFF,TGTGCCAGCAGCTTAGTTGGCGGGAGGCTCTACAATGAGCAGTTCTTC
once,TRBD2,TRBV7-6,TRBJ2-3,CASSLWGERGSDTQYF,TGTGCCAGCAGCTTATGGGGAGAGCGGGGGTCAGATACGCAGTATTTT
-,-,TRBV24-1,TRBJ1-2,CATSDLTGSGYTF,TGTGCCACCAGTGATTTGACAGGGTCTGGCTACACCTTC
once,-,TRBV5-1,TRBJ2-2,CASTFSSTGVTGELFF,TGCGCCAGCACCTTTAGCTCAACGGGAGTCACCGGGGAGCTGTTTTTT
-,-,TRBV5-4,TRBJ1-1,CASSPGLEEREAFF,TGTGCCAGCAGCCCCGGACTGGAGGAGAGAGAAGCTTTCTTT
-,-,TRBV29-1,TRBJ1-1,CSVSDSIMNTEAFF,TGCAGCGTATCAGATAGCATCATGAACACTGAAGCTTTCTTT
-,-,TRBV3-1/TRBV3-2,TRBJ2-2,CASRTGSTGELFF,TGTGCCAGCAGGACAGGTTCGACCGGGGAGCTGTTTTTT
-,-,TRBV7-9,TRBJ2-5,CASSLDFTNTQYF,TGTGCCAGCAGCTTGGACTTTACCAATACCCAGTACTTC
-,-,TRBV27,TRBJ2-5,CASSLLGAGPQETQYF,TGTGCCAGCAGTTTATTAGGGGCAGGGCCGCAAGAGACCCAGTACTTC
-,-,TRBV19,TRBJ1-4,CASSRTAVTATNEKLFF,TGTGCCAGTAGCAGGACAGCCGTAACTGCAACTAATGAAAAACTGTTTTTT
-,TRBD2,TRBV5-6,TRBJ2-1,CASSVSGGTRAGEQFF,TGTGCCAGCAGCGTTAGCGGGGGGACGCGGGCCGGTGAGCAGTTCTTC